Below, 29 T cell receptor beta chains from the same sample are listed, as sequenced in a study of T-cell memory formation after mild COVID-19. TCRdb re-derived calls from the 5' RACE reads in MiXCR, one entry per CDR3 protein. The sample holds roughly 80,000 distinct CDR3 sequences, more than 20% seen once. The specimen sequenced was PBMCs or a T cell subset sorted from them (not recorded which). Receptor source: a man aged 18 to 35 who had mild COVID-19 (a few samples of this study predate the infection). Cell type and time point are not known.

A note on this clonotype: A junction end diverges from the germline sequence, so it may reflect a read error. The gene calls are TRBV7-3 and TRBJ2-5, with 7 bases aligning to TRBD1. Germline assignment: CDR1 SGHTA and CDR2 FQGTGA. This CDR3 is 17 amino acids long. CDR3 region: CASSLTPGQVPREAQYF. The CDR3 DNA follows: TGTGCCAGCAGCTTAACCCCCGGACAGGTACCAAGAGAGGCCCAGTACTTC.

V is TRBV7-6 and J is TRBJ2-3; TRBD2 matches 9 bases. The CDR3 totals 14 residues. After removal of 5 bases from V and 6 bases from J, the junction contained 6 bases not matched to a gene. Germline CDR1 is SGHVS and CDR2 is FNYEAQ. For the CDR3, the DNA is TGTGCCAGCAGCGGAGCGGGGGGTTGGGATACGCAGTATTTT. Protein: CASSGAGGWDTQYF.

The gene calls are TRBV5-1 and TRBJ2-2; D not resolved. This CDR3 has 13 amino acids. Per germline, CDR1 SGHRS and CDR2 YFSETQ. V gave up 4 bases and J gave up 0 bases, with 4 bases separating them. This chain's CDR3 is CASSVSNTGELFF. The CDR3 nucleotides read TGCGCCAGCAGCGTTTCGAACACCGGGGAGCTGTTTTTT.

Of note for this clonotype: A much larger clone sits a single nucleotide away, making a read error possible. This rearrangement joins TRBV7-9 to TRBJ2-1; 9 bases fit TRBD2. Germline V gives CDR1 SEHNR, CDR2 FQNEAQ (reference sequence). The CDR3 runs to 15 residues. Written as DNA, the CDR3 is TGTGCCATCAGCTCCCTTGCGGGGGGGCCAGGTGAGCAGTTCTTC. It is translated as CAISSLAGGPGEQFF.

The gene calls are TRBV20-1 and TRBJ2-7, with D possibly TRBD1 on 5 matching bases. Trimming stripped 3 bases from V and 2 bases from J, with 14 bases between. The CDR3 is 14 residues long. The germline gives CDR1 DFQATT, CDR2 SNEGSKA (reference sequence). This CDR3 is CSASPSRTTYEQYF. CDR3 bases: TGCAGTGCTAGCCCGAGCCGGACAACCTACGAGCAGTACTTC.

This clonotype was seen a handful of times. The genes are TRBV9 and TRBJ1-1, with D possibly matching TRBD1 (6 bases). Looked up from germline, CDR1 is SGDLS and CDR2 is YYNGEE. The CDR3 runs 13 residues. Trimming removed 4 bases at V and 5 bases at J, with 12 bases between. CDR3 sequence reads: CASSLTGETEAFF. The CDR3, as DNA: TGTGCCAGCAGCCTGACAGGAGAAACTGAAGCTTTCTTT. Supplemented by reference TRBV9 and TRBJ1-1, the full variable domain reads DSGVTQTPKHLITATGQRVTLRCSPRSGDLSVYWYQQSLDQGLQFLIQYYNGEERAKGNILERFSAQQFPDLHSELNLSSLELGDSALYFCASSLTGETEAFFGQGTRLTVV.

The J gene is TRBJ2-7, the V gene TRBV27, with a possible D match to TRBD1 (6 bases). Germline CDR1 MNHEY, CDR2 SMNVEV (reference sequence). Trimming cost V 2 bases and J 6 bases, with 11 bases left between them. CDR3 length equals 13 residues. The CDR3 nucleotides read TGTGCCAGCAGTTTAGGGGGCGTAGGCGAGCAGTACTTC. This codes for CASSLGGVGEQYF.

This clonotype has a handful of counts. The chain couples TRBV10-2 to TRBJ1-3; maybe TRBD1 (6 bases). The ends were cut back, 9 bases at V and 0 bases at J, with 12 bases in the middle. This CDR3 comprises 14 residues. CDR1 and CDR2 (germline): WSHSY, SAAADI. CDR3 amino acids: CASLGGRSGNTIYF. Here the CDR3 DNA reads TGCGCCAGTTTAGGGGGACGCTCTGGAAACACCATATATTTT.

This chain joins TRBV4-3 and TRBJ2-2, with D possibly called TRBD1 or TRBD2 (5 bases each). CDR3 length equals 14 residues. The V gene lost 6 bases and the J gene lost 0 bases, with 8 bases spanning the gap. Germline lookup yields CDR1 LGHNA and CDR2 YSLEER. The CDR3 region has the DNA TGCGCCAGCAGTCAGGGACCGAACACCGGGGAGCTGTTTTTT. Its translation is CASSQGPNTGELFF.

The rearrangement uses TRBV30 and TRBJ1-2; D may be TRBD1 (5 bases). V was pared by 3 bases and J by 8 bases, with 13 bases between. The length of the CDR3 is 12 residues. Germline V gives CDR1 GTSNPN, CDR2 SVGIG (reference sequence). CDR3 protein: CAWRGLRRGYTF. CDR3 DNA sequence: TGTGCCTGGAGGGGACTGAGGCGGGGCTACACCTTC.

This clonotype was found a few times. This chain joins TRBV6-1 and TRBJ1-1; D might be TRBD1 (6 bases). The CDR3 has 15 amino acids. The V gene lost 0 bases and the J gene lost 5 bases, with 13 bases spanning the gap. The germline CDR1 and CDR2 sequences are MNHNS and SASEGT. CDR3 residues: CASSEAGGGGTEAFF. The CDR3 DNA reads as TGTGCCAGCAGTGAAGCTGGTGGGGGCGGGACTGAAGCTTTCTTT.

The chain couples TRBV6-1 to TRBJ1-5, with D uncertain. Germline values: CDR1 MNHNS, CDR2 SASEGT. The CDR3 sequence is 13 residues long. V was trimmed by 3 bases and J by 9 bases, leaving 12 bases between them. CDR3 amino acids: CASSDPAIVPQHF. The CDR3 bases are TGTGCCAGCAGTGACCCGGCTATAGTGCCCCAGCATTTT.

The chain carries TRBV5-6 and TRBJ2-7; D not resolved. V was cut by 2 bases and J by 3 bases, with 6 bases left in between. The CDR3 loop spans 12 amino acids. Germline V gives CDR1 SGHDT, CDR2 YYEEEE. In DNA, the CDR3 is TGTGCCAGCAGCTTCGGATACTACGAGCAGTACGTC. Protein sequence: CASSFGYYEQYV.

This clonotype has just one count. This chain uses TRBV5-1 with TRBJ2-7, with 14 positions matching TRBD2. In germline, CDR1 is SGHRS, CDR2 YFSETQ. This CDR3 region has 13 residues. V was pared by 7 bases and J by 5 bases, with 2 bases of the junction left unmatched. Here the CDR3 reads CASGGLAGDEQYF. The CDR3 DNA reads TGCGCCAGCGGGGGACTAGCGGGGGACGAGCAGTACTTC.

This clonotype was observed many times. This chain links TRBV12-3 or TRBV12-4 with TRBJ2-7; 9 bases are shared with TRBD1. The CDR3 contains 14 residues. The V segment lost 5 bases and the J segment 3 bases; nucleotides outside the gene matches: 5. In DNA, the CDR3 is TGTGCCAGCAGTCCCGGGACAGGGTTCTACGAGCAGTACTTC. Translation gives CASSPGTGFYEQYF.

This clonotype has a handful of counts. The chain joins TRBV7-8 to TRBJ2-5, with a weak D call TRBD1 (5 bases). The CDR3 sequence is 15 residues long. V was pared by 0 bases and J by 2 bases, with 10 bases between. The germline V gene encodes CDR1 SGHVS and CDR2 FQNEAQ. Here the CDR3 reads CASSLASGPQETQYF. CDR3 bases: TGTGCCAGCAGCTTAGCGTCAGGGCCGCAAGAGACCCAGTACTTC. Filled out from reference TRBV7-8 and TRBJ2-5, the complete variable domain reads GAGVSQSPRYKVAKRGQDVALRCDPISGHVSLFWYQQALGQGPEFLTYFQNEAQLDKSGLPSDRFFAERPEGSVSTLKIQRTQQEDSAVYLCASSLASGPQETQYFGPGTRLLVL.

The rearrangement uses TRBV28 and TRBJ1-2; 9 nucleotides agree with TRBD1. The CDR3 is 14 amino acids. V shed 4 bases, J shed 7 bases, and the junction held 7 bases outside the gene matches. CDR1 is MDHEN, CDR2 SYDVKM, per germline. The CDR3: CASSSYRGRVGYTF. The CDR3 DNA sequence: TGTGCCAGCAGTTCCTACAGGGGGCGGGTTGGCTACACCTTC.

This chain connects TRBV6-6 to TRBJ2-7; D is unclear. Trimming took off 2 bases at V and 4 bases at J, with 12 bases between the two ends. CDR1 and CDR2 from the germline V gene are MNHNY and SVGAGI (reference sequence). The CDR3 is 14 residues long. CDR3 nucleotide sequence: TGTGCCAGCAGTTACCCTAATGAGGAGTACGAGCAGTACTTC. Protein sequence: CASSYPNEEYEQYF.

This chain links TRBV12-3 or TRBV12-4 with TRBJ1-3; the D gene is possibly TRBD1 (5 bases). The CDR3 length is 16 residues. The V end lost 3 bases, the J end lost 0 bases, and 12 bases lay between the germline ends. The CDR3 is CASSLGTEHSGNTIYF. The CDR3 coding sequence is TGTGCCAGCAGTTTGGGGACGGAACACTCTGGAAACACCATATATTTT.

The V gene is TRBV14, the J gene TRBJ2-7; 8 nucleotides agree with TRBD1. CDR3 size: 18 residues. V dropped 0 bases and J dropped 2; count of bases not matched to a gene: 12. Germline CDR1 is SGHDN and CDR2 is FVKESK. CDR3 loop: CASSQDGRDRPRAYEQYV. The CDR3, as DNA: TGTGCCAGCAGCCAAGATGGGCGGGACAGGCCTAGGGCCTACGAGCAGTACGTC.

The gene calls are TRBV7-9 and TRBJ2-3, with a possible D match to TRBD1 (6 bases). The CDR3 totals 15 residues. Germline CDR1 reads SEHNR; CDR2 reads FQNEAQ (reference sequence). V was trimmed by 0 bases and J by 1 base, leaving 8 bases between them. The CDR3 DNA reads TGTGCCAGCAGCTTAGCTCCAGGGGGCACAGATACGCAGTATTTT. Translating gives CASSLAPGGTDTQYF.

The V gene is TRBV5-5, the J gene TRBJ2-7; D unresolved. V was trimmed by 1 base and J by 4 bases, leaving 6 bases between them. Looked up from germline, CDR1 is SGHKS and CDR2 is YYEKEE (reference sequence). The CDR3 totals 12 residues. The CDR3 here is CASSLNGYEQYV. As DNA, the CDR3 is TGTGCCAGCAGCTTGAACGGGTACGAGCAGTACGTC.

This clonotype has only a few counts. The chain is built from TRBV3-1 and TRBJ2-3; D possibly corresponds to TRBD1 (5 bases). Germline CDR1 and CDR2: LGHDT and YNNKEL (reference sequence). CDR3 size: 14 residues. Trimming took off 1 base at V and 4 bases at J, with 9 bases between the two ends. As DNA, the CDR3 is TGTGCCAGCAGCCAAGGGAGCAGGGCAGATACGCAGTATTTT. This gives the protein CASSQGSRADTQYF.

This rearrangement joins TRBV6-2 or TRBV6-3 to TRBJ2-3; D is perhaps TRBD2 (5 bases). The CDR3 totals 13 residues. CDR1 and CDR2 (germline): MNHEY, SVGEGT. Trimming stripped 2 bases from V and 6 bases from J, with 9 bases between. The DNA of the CDR3 is TGTGCCAGCAGTTACCCTGGCGGGGATACGCAGTATTTT. As protein: CASSYPGGDTQYF.

The V gene is TRBV7-8, the J gene TRBJ2-3; 7 bases are shared with TRBD2. The germline CDR1 and CDR2 sequences are SGHVS and FQNEAQ. The junction had 3 bases not matched to a gene; V was cut back by 0 bases and J by 0 bases. The CDR3 spans 16 residues. CDR3 in amino acids: CASSLAPGGSTDTQYF. The CDR3 DNA reads TGTGCCAGCAGCTTAGCGCCGGGGGGAAGCACAGATACGCAGTATTTT.

This clonotype was counted between two and nine times. The chain has TRBV12-3 or TRBV12-4 and TRBJ2-7; D gene ambiguous. The CDR3 contains 11 residues. Trimming left V 5 bases short and J 4 bases short, with 6 bases between. In nucleotides, the CDR3 is TGTGCCAGCAGTAACGGGTACGAGCAGTACTTC. It translates to CASSNGYEQYF.

The gene calls are TRBV3-1 and TRBJ2-1, with D unresolved. V lost 2 bases, J lost 5 bases, and 13 bases lay in between. The CDR3 covers 15 residues. Germline V lookup: CDR1 LGHDT, CDR2 YNNKEL (reference sequence). CDR3 protein: CASSQTLGIDNEQFF. As DNA, the CDR3 is TGTGCCAGCAGCCAAACCCTAGGAATCGACAATGAGCAGTTCTTC.

This clonotype was found a few times. V and J are TRBV7-9 and TRBJ1-2; 7 bases agree with TRBD1. Germline-derived CDR1 and CDR2 are SEHNR and FQNEAQ (reference sequence). Unmatched junction bases numbered 8, after V lost 5 bases and J lost 5 bases. There are 14 residues in the CDR3. The CDR3 DNA is TGTGCCAGCAGCCCGTGGACAGGATCTTATGGCTACACCTTC. Translation: CASSPWTGSYGYTF.

In this sample, this clonotype turned up once. An end of the junction differs from the germline gene, which may be a read error. V gene TRBV4-3 combines with J gene TRBJ2-7; perhaps TRBD1 as D (6 bases). Germline lookup yields CDR1 LGHNA and CDR2 YSLEER. The CDR3 has 16 amino acids. CDR3 sequence: CASTQEFLGTSYEQYF. The DNA of the CDR3 is TGCGCCAGCACCCAAGAGTTTTTGGGGACAAGTTACGAGCAGTACTTC.